The rows below give T cell receptor beta chains drawn from one sample of a study of blood T cell repertoires in COVID-19. Assay used: immunoSEQ multiplex PCR; TCRdb lists only in-frame clones, some missing. This table holds some 380,000 clones, around 91% found once. Sequenced material: peripheral blood. These receptors were obtained from a man in his late teens or twenties with active or convalescent COVID-19. CDR3s include the opening cysteine and the closing phenylalanine or tryptophan. The D gene is left open where the match is weak. Expanded clones get a size class; other rows say once, few or many, or leave the size out.

CDR3aa	CDR3nt	d_gene	abundance	v_gene	j_gene
CASSLVAGVTYEQYF	TGTGCCAGCAGCTTAGTTGCGGGCGTGACCTACGAGCAGTACTTC	-	-	TRBV7-9	TRBJ2-7
CAIRTGINQPQHF	TGTGCTATCCGGACAGGGATAAATCAGCCCCAGCATTTT	TRBD1	few	TRBV2	TRBJ1-5
CASSLAGGGTEAFF	TGTGCCAGCAGCTTGGCCGGGGGGGGCACTGAAGCTTTCTTT	-	once	TRBV5-5	TRBJ1-1
CASSLFDRGIYEQYF	TGCGCCAGCAGCTTGTTTGACAGGGGAATCTACGAGCAGTACTTC	TRBD1	-	TRBV5-1	TRBJ2-7
CASKHRRVPNLYEQYF	TGTGCCAGCAAACACCGCCGGGTGCCCAATTTATACGAGCAGTACTTC	-	-	TRBV27	TRBJ2-7
CASSQERSLSGGPDTQYF	TGCGCCAGCAGCCAAGAAAGAAGTCTGAGCGGTGGACCTGATACGCAGTATTTT	-	-	TRBV4-3	TRBJ2-3
CAWSEDRVGNQPQHF	TGTGCCTGGAGCGAAGACAGGGTAGGCAATCAGCCCCAGCATTTT	TRBD1	few	TRBV30	TRBJ1-5
CASSAIAGLLYEQYF	TGTGCCAGCAGCGCCATAGCGGGACTCCTCTACGAGCAGTACTTC	TRBD2	-	TRBV9	TRBJ2-7
CASSSVQGRTGELFF	TGTGCCAGCTCCTCGGTCCAGGGTAGGACCGGGGAGCTGTTTTTT	-	-	TRBV6-5	TRBJ2-2
CASSRVATSSYNSPLHF	TGTGCCAGCAGCCGAGTAGCTACAAGCTCCTATAATTCACCCCTCCACTTT	-	once	TRBV11-2	TRBJ1-6